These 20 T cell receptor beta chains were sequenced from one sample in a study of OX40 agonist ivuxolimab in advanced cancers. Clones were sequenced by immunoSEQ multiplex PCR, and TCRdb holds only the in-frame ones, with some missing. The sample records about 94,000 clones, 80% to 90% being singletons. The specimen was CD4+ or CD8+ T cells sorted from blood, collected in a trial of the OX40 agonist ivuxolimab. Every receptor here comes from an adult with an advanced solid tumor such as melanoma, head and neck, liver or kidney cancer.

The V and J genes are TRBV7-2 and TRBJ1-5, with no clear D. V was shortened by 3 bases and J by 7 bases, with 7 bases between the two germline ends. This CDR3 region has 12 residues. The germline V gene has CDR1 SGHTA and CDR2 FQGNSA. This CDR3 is CASSFKGQPQHF. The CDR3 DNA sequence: TGTGCCAGCAGCTTTAAAGGCCAGCCCCAGCATTTT.

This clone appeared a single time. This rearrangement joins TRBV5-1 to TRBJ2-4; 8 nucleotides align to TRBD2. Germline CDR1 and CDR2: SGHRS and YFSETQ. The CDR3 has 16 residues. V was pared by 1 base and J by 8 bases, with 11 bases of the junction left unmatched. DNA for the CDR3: TGCGCCAGCAGCTTGACGGGAGCGGGGGCCAGGGACATTCAGTACTTC. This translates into CASSLTGAGARDIQYF.

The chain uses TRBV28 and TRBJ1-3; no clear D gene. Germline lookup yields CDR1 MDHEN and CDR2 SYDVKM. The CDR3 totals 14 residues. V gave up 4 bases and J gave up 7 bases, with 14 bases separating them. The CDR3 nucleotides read TGTGCCAGCAGTTCCCCCTCGGACGCGAACACCATATATTTT. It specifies CASSSPSDANTIYF.

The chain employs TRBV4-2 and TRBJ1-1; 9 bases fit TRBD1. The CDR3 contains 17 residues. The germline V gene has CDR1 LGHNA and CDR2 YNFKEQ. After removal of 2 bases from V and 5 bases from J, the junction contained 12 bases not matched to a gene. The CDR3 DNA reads TGTGCCAGCAGCCAACGCCCTATACAGGGGGCGGGAACTGAAGCTTTCTTT. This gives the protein CASSQRPIQGAGTEAFF.

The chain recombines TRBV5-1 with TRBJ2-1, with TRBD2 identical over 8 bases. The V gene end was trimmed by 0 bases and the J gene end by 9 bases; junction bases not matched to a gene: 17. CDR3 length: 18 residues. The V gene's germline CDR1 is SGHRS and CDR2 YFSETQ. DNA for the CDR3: TGCGCCAGCAGCTTGGGTAGACCGGGGGGGCCGTCCATGGGTGAGCAGTTCTTC. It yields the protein CASSLGRPGGPSMGEQFF.

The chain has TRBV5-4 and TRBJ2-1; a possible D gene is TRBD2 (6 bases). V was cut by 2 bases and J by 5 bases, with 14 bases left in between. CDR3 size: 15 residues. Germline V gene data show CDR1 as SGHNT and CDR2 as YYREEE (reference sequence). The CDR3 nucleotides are TGTGCCAGCAGCTTAGCGCCAGGGAGGAACAATGAGCAGTTCTTC. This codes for CASSLAPGRNNEQFF.

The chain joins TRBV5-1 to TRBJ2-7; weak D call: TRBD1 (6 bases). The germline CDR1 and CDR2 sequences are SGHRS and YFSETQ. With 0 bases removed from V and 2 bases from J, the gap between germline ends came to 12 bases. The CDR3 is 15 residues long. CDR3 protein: CASSLGLGGPYEQYF. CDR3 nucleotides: TGCGCCAGCAGCTTGGGTTTAGGGGGACCCTACGAGCAGTACTTC.

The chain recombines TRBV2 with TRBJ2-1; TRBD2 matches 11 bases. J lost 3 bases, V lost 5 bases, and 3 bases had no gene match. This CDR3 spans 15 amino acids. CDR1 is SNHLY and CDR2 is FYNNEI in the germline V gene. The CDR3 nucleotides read TGTGCCAGCAGTCCGACTAGCGGGGACTACAATGAGCAGTTCTTC. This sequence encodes CASSPTSGDYNEQFF.

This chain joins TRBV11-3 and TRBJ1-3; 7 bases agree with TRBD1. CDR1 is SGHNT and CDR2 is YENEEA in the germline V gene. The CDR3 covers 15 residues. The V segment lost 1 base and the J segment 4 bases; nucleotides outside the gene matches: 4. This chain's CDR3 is CASSLGQGRGNTIYF. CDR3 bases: TGTGCCAGCAGCTTAGGACAGGGAAGAGGAAACACCATATATTTT.

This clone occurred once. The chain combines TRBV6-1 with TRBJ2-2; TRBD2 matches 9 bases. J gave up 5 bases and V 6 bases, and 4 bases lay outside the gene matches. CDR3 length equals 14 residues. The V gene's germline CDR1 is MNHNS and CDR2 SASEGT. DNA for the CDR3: TGTGCCAGCAGGATAGCGGGGGAGACCGGGGAGCTGTTTTTT. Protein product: CASRIAGETGELFF.

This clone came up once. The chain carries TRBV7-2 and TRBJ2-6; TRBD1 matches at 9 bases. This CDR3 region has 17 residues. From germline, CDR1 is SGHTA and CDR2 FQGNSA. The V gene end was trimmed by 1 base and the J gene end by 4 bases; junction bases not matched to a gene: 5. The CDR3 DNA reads TGTGCCAGCAGCTTAGACAGGGGGCGGTCCGGGGCCAACGTCCTGACTTTC. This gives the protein CASSLDRGRSGANVLTF.

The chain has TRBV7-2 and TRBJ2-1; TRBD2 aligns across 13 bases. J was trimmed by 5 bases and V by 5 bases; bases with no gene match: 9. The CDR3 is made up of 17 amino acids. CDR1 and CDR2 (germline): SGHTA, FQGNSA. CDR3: CASSPRLAGGRDNEQFF. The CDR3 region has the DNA TGTGCCAGCAGCCCACGACTAGCGGGGGGCCGGGACAATGAGCAGTTCTTC.

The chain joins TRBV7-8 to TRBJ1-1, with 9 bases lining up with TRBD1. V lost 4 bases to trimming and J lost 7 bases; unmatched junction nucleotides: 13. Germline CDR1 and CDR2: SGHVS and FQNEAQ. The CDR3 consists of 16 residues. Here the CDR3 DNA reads TGTGCCAGCAGCTCGTCGGGGTACAGGGGGCGCGTTGAAGCTTTCTTT. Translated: CASSSSGYRGRVEAFF.

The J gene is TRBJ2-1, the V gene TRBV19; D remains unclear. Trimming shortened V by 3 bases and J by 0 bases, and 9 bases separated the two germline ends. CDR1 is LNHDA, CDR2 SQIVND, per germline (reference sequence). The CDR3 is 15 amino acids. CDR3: CASSIMAGSYNEQFF. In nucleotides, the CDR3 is TGTGCCAGTAGTATCATGGCAGGCTCCTACAATGAGCAGTTCTTC.

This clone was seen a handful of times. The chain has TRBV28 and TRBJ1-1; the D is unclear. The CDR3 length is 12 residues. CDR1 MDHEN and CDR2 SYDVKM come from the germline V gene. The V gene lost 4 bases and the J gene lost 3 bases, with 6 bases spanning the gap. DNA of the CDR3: TGTGCCAGCAGTTCCGCGGACACTGAAGCTTTCTTT. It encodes CASSSADTEAFF.

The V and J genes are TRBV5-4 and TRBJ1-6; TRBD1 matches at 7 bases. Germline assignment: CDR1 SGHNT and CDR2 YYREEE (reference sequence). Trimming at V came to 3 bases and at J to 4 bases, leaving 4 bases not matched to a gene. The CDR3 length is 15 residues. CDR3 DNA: TGTGCCAGCAGCTGGGACAGTTCTTATAATTCACCCCTCCACTTT. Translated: CASSWDSSYNSPLHF.

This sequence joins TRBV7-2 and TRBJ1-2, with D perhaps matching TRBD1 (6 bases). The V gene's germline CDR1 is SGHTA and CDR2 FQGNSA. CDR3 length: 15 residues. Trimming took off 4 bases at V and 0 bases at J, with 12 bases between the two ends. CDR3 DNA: TGTGCCAGCAGCTCGCCGACAGGAGCTAACTATGGCTACACCTTC. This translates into CASSSPTGANYGYTF.

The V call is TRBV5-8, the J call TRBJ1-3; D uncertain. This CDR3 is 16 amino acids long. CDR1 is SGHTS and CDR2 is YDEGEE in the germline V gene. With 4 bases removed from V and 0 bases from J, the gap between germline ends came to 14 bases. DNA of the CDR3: TGTGCCAGCAGCAATCCGGTGGGCTCCTCTGGAAACACCATATATTTT. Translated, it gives CASSNPVGSSGNTIYF.

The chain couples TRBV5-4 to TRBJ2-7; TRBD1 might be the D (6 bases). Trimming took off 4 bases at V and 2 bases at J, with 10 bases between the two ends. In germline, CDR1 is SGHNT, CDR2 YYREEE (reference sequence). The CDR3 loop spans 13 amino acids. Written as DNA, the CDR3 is TGTGCCAGCAGCCCTGGACAGACCTACGAGCAGTACTTC. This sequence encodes CASSPGQTYEQYF.

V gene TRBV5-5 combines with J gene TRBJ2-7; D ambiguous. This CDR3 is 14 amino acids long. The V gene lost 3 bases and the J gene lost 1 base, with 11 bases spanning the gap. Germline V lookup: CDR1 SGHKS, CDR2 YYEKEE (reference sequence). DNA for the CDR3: TGTGCCAGCAGCTCCCCGGGTAGGTCCTACGAGCAGTACTTC. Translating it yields CASSSPGRSYEQYF.